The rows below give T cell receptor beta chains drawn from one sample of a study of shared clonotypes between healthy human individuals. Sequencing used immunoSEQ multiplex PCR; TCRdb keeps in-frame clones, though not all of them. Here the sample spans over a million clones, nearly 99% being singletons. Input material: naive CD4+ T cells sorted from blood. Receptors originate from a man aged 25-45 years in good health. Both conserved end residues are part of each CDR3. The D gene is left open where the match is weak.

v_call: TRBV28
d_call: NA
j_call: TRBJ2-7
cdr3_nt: TGTGCCAGCAGTTTAGGACTGACCTACGAGCAGTACTTC
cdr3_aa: CASSLGLTYEQYF

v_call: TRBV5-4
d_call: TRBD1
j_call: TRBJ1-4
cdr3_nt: TGTGCCAGCAGCGGGGACAGGCTGAATGAAAAACTGTTTTTT
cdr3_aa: CASSGDRLNEKLFF

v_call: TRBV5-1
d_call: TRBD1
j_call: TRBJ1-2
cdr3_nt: TGCGCCAGCAGCCTTACTTCCACAGGGGTCTATGGCTACACCTTC
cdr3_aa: CASSLTSTGVYGYTF

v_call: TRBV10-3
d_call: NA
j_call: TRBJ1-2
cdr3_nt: TGTGCCATCAGTGAGGGTCCTAACTATGGCTACACCTTC
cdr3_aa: CAISEGPNYGYTF

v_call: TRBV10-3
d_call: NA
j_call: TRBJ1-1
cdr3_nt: TGTGCCATCAGTGAGTCTAGGACGGTGAACACTGAAGCTTTCTTT
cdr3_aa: CAISESRTVNTEAFF

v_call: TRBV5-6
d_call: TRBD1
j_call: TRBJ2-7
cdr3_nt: TGTGCCAGCAGCTTCAGAATGGGACAGGGGGCTAACGAGCAGTACTTC
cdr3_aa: CASSFRMGQGANEQYF

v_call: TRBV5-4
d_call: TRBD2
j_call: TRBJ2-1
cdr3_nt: TGTGCCAGCAGCCCCCCCGGGACTAGCTCCTACAATGAGCAGTTCTTC
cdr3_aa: CASSPPGTSSYNEQFF

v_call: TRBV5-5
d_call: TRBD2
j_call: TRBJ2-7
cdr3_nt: TGTGCCAGCAGCTTGGGCGGGACTACGAGCCAGTACTTC
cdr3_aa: CASSLGGTTSQYF

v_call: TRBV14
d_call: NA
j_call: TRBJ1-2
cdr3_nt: TGTGCCAGCAGCCAAGAATGGCACTATGGCTACACCTTC
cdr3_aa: CASSQEWHYGYTF

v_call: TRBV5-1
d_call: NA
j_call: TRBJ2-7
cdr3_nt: TGCGCCAGCAGCTTGGGGCGTGACTACGAGCAGTACTTC
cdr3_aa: CASSLGRDYEQYF

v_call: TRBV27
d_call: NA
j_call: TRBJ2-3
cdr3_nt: TGTGCCAGCAGCTTTAGGTCTGGCGGGGTTAGCACAGATACGCAGTATTTT
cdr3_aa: CASSFRSGGVSTDTQYF

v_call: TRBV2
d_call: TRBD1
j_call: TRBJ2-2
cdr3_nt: TGTGCCAGCGGAGGACAGGGGAGAACCGGGGAGCTGTTTTTT
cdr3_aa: CASGGQGRTGELFF

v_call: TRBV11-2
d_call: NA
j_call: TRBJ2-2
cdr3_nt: TGTGCCAGCAGCTTACAGTGGACTGGGCCGAACACCGGGGAGCTGTTTTTT
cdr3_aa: CASSLQWTGPNTGELFF

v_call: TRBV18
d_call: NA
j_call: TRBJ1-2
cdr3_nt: TGTGCCAGCTCTCTCCACAGGGACGAGGGCTACACCTTC
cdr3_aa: CASSLHRDEGYTF

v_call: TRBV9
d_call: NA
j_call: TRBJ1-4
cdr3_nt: TGTGCCAGCAGCGTGGGGGGGCAGGGCCCAACTAATGAAAAACTGTTTTTT
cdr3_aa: CASSVGGQGPTNEKLFF

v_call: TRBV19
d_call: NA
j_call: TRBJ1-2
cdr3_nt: TGTGCCAGTAGTTCCCCAGGGACTCCTGGGGGGAACTATGGCTACACCTTC
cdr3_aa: CASSSPGTPGGNYGYTF

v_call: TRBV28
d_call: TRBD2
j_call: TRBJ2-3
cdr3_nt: TGTGCCAGCAGGGGACGGGAGGTGTCAGATACGCAGTATTTT
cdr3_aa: CASRGREVSDTQYF